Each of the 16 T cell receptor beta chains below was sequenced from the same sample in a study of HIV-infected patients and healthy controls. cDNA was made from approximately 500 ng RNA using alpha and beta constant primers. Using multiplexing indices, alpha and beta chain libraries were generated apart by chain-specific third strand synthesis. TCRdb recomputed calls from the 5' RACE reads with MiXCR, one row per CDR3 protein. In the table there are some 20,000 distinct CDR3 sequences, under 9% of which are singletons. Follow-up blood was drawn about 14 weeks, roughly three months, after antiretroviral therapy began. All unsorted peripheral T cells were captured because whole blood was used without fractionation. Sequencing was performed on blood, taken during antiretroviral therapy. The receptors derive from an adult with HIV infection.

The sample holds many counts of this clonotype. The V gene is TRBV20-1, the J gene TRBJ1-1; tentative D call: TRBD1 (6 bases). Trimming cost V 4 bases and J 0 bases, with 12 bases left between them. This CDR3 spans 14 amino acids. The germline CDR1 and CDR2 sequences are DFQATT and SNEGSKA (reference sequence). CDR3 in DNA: TGCAGTGCTACCTACAGGGATATGAACACTGAAGCTTTCTTT. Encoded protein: CSATYRDMNTEAFF.

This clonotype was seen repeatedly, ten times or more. The CDR3: CASSLTGQARQPQHF. For the CDR3, the DNA is TGTGCCAGCAGTTTAACAGGACAGGCGCGACAGCCCCAGCATTTT. The chain combines TRBV12-3 or TRBV12-4 with TRBJ1-5; TRBD1 matches 7 bases. V lost 2 bases and J lost 7; bases outside the gene matches: 8. This CDR3 is 15 amino acids long.

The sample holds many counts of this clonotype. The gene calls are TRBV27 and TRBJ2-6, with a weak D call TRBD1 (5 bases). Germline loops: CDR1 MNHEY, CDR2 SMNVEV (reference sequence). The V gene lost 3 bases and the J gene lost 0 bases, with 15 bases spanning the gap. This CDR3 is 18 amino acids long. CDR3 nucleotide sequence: TGTGCCAGCAGTTTCTCAGGGTTCCCTAACTCTGGGGCCAACGTCCTGACTTTC. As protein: CASSFSGFPNSGANVLTF.

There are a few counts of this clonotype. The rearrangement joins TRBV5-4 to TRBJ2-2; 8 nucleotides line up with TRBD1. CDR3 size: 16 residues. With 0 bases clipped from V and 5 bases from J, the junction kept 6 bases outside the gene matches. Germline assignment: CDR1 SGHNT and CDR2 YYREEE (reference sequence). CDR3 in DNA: TGTGCCAGCAGCTTGGCCTGGACAGGGTGGACCGGGGAGCTGTTTTTT. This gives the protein CASSLAWTGWTGELFF.

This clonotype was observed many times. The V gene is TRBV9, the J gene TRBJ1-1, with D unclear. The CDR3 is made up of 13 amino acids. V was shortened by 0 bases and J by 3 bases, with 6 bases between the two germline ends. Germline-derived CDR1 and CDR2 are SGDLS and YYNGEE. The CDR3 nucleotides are TGTGCCAGCAGCGTAGAAGGGTACACTGAAGCTTTCTTT. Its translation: CASSVEGYTEAFF.

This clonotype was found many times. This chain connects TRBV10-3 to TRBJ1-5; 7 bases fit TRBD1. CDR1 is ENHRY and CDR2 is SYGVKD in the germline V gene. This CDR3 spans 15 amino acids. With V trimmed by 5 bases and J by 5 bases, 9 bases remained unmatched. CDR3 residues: CAISTGGGGDQPQHF. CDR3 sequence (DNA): TGTGCCATCAGTACCGGTGGAGGGGGCGATCAGCCCCAGCATTTT.

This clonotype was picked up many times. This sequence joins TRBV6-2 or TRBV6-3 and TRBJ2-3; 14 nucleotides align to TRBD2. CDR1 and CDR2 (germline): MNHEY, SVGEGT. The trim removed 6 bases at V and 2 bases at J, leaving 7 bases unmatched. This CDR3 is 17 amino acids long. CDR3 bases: TGTGCCAGCAGGAGACTAGCGGGAGGGCCTTTCACAGATACGCAGTATTTT. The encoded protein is CASRRLAGGPFTDTQYF.

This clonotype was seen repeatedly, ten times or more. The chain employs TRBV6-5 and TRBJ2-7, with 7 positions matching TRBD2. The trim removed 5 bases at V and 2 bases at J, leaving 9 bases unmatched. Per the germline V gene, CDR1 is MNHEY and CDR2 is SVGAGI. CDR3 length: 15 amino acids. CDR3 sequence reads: CASSEEEGGPYEQYF. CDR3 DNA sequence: TGTGCCAGCAGTGAGGAGGAGGGAGGGCCCTACGAGCAGTACTTC.

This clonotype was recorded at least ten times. In DNA, the CDR3 is TGTGCCAGCAGCCCCCTCGTGTCAGGGGAAGAGACCCAGTACTTC. Amino acids: CASSPLVSGEETQYF. J is TRBJ2-5 and V is TRBV7-9; a weak D match, TRBD1 (6 bases). V was trimmed by 5 bases and J by 3 bases, leaving 16 bases between them. CDR3 size: 15 residues. Germline V gene lookup returns CDR1 SEHNR and CDR2 FQNEAQ (reference sequence).

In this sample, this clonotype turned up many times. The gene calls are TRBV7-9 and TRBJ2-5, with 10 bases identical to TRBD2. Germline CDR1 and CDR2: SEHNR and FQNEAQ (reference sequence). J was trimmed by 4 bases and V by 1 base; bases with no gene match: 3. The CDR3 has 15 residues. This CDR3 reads CASSLELAGTETQYF. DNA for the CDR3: TGTGCCAGCAGCTTAGAACTAGCGGGGACAGAGACCCAGTACTTC.

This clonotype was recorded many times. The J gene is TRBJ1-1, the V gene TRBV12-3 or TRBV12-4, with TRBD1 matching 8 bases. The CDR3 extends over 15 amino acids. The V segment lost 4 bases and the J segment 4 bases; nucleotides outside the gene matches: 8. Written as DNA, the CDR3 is TGTGCCAGCAGTTCCTATACAGGGGGAAGCACTGAAGCTTTCTTT. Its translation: CASSSYTGGSTEAFF.

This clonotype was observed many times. CDR3 nucleotides: TGTGCCAGCTCACCTGAAGATACGCAGTATTTT. Amino acid sequence: CASSPEDTQYF. The J gene is TRBJ2-3, the V gene TRBV18; D remains unclear. Germline V lookup: CDR1 KGHSH, CDR2 LQKENI. The CDR3 totals 11 residues. V lost 3 bases and J 5 bases, leaving 3 bases between the germline ends.

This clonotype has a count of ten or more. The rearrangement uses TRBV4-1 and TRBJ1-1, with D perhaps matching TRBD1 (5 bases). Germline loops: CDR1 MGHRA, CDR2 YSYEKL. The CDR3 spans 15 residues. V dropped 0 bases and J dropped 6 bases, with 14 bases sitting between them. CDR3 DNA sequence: TGCGCCAGCAGCCAAGATCGGGGCAGGGAGGCTGAAGCTTTCTTT. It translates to CASSQDRGREAEAFF.

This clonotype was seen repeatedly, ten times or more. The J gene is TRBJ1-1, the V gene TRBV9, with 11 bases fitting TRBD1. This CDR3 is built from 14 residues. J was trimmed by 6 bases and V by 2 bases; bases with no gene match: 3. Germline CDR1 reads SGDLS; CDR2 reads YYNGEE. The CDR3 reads CASSVGTGGAEAFF. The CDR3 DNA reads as TGTGCCAGCAGCGTGGGGACAGGGGGGGCTGAAGCTTTCTTT.

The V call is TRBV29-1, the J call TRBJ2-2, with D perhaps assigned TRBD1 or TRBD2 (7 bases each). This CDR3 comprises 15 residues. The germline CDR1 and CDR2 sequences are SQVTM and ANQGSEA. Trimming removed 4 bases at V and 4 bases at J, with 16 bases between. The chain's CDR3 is CSVGGGGAGTGELFF. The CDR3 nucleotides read TGCAGCGTTGGGGGAGGGGGCGCAGGCACCGGGGAGCTGTTTTTT.

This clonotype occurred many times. The CDR3 DNA reads as TGTGCCAGCAGTTACCGGGGAAAAACCTACGAGCAGTACTTC. Amino acids: CASSYRGKTYEQYF. V gene TRBV6-2 or TRBV6-3 combines with J gene TRBJ2-7; a weak D match, TRBD2 (5 bases). CDR3 size: 14 residues. Germline values: CDR1 MNHEY, CDR2 SVGEGT. Trimming shortened V by 2 bases and J by 2 bases, and 10 bases separated the two germline ends.